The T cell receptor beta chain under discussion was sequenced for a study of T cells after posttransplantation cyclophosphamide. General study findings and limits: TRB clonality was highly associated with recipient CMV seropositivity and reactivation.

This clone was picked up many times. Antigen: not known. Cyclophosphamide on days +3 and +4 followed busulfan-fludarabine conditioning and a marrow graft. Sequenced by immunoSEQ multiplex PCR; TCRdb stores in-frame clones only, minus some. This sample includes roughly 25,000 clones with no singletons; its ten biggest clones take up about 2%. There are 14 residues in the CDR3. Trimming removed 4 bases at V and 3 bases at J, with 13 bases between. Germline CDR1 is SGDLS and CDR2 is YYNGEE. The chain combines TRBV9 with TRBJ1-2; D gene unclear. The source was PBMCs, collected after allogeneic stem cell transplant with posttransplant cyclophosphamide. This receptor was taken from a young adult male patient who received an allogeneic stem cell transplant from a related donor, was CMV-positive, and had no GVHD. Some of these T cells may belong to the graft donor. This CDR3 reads CASSPRGRDYGYTF. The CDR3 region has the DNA TGTGCCAGCAGCCCAAGAGGGCGAGACTATGGCTACACCTTC.